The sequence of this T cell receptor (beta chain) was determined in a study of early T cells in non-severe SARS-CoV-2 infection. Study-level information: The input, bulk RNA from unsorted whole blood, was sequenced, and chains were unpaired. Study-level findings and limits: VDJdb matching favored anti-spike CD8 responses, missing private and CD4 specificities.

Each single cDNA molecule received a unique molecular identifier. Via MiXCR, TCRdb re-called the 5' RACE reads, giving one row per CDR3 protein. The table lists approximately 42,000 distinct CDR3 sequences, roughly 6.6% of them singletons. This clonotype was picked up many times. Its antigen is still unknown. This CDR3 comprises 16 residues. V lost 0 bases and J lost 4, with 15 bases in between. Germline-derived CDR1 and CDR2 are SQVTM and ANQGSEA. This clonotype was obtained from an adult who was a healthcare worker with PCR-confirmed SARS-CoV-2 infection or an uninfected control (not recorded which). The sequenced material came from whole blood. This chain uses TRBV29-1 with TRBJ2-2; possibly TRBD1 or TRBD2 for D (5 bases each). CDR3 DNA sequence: TGCAGCGTTGAAGATCTAACCGGGGCGGCCACCGGGGAGCTGTTTTTT. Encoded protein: CSVEDLTGAATGELFF.